These 5 T cell receptor beta chains came from one sample sequenced in a study of control samples from healthy donors and cancer patients. Clones were sequenced by immunoSEQ multiplex PCR, and TCRdb holds only the in-frame ones, with some missing. The sample lists around 100,000 clones, roughly 92% occurring once. Sequencing input: blood. The receptors shown here come from a human donor in good health. The donor label of this sample is uncertain.

V usage is TRBV2 and J usage is TRBJ2-7; 7 nucleotides agree with TRBD1. V lost 4 bases to trimming and J lost 3 bases; unmatched junction nucleotides: 6. The CDR3 is made up of 14 amino acids. The germline V gene encodes CDR1 SNHLY and CDR2 FYNNEI. For the CDR3, the DNA is TGTGCCAGCAGTGCATACCGGGACAGCTACGAGCAGTACGTC. Its protein product is CASSAYRDSYEQYV.

The CDR3 spells CAIIIGDGLHNQPQHF. The CDR3 DNA reads as TGTGCCATCATCATAGGTGACGGGTTACACAATCAGCCCCAGCATTTT. The rearrangement uses TRBV10-3 and TRBJ1-5, with D unresolved. CDR1 and CDR2 (germline): ENHRY, SYGVKD. The CDR3 covers 16 residues. Trimming pared 7 bases from V and 3 bases from J, leaving 19 bases between.

This chain links TRBV27 with TRBJ2-1; D may be TRBD1 (5 bases). The CDR3 length is 14 residues. Trimming removed 0 bases from V and 7 bases from J, with 10 bases in between. Looked up from germline, CDR1 is MNHEY and CDR2 is SMNVEV (reference sequence). The CDR3: CASSLSGDWNEQFF. CDR3 in DNA: TGTGCCAGCAGTTTATCAGGGGATTGGAATGAGCAGTTCTTC.

V gene TRBV7-2 combines with J gene TRBJ1-5; TRBD1 might be the D (5 bases). Per germline, CDR1 SGHTA and CDR2 FQGNSA. The CDR3 loop spans 15 amino acids. The V end lost 3 bases, the J end lost 0 bases, and 9 bases lay between the germline ends. The CDR3, as DNA: TGTGCCAGCAGCTTTGGGGGGACTAGCAATCAGCCCCAGCATTTT. Translation: CASSFGGTSNQPQHF.

V is TRBV27 and J is TRBJ2-3, with 11 bases fitting TRBD2. The CDR3 totals 13 residues. Trimming at V came to 9 bases and at J to 6 bases, leaving 5 bases not matched to a gene. CDR1 MNHEY and CDR2 SMNVEV come from the germline V gene (reference sequence). The CDR3 here is CASRLAGGDTQYF. The CDR3 DNA is TGTGCCAGTAGGCTAGCGGGAGGTGATACGCAGTATTTT.